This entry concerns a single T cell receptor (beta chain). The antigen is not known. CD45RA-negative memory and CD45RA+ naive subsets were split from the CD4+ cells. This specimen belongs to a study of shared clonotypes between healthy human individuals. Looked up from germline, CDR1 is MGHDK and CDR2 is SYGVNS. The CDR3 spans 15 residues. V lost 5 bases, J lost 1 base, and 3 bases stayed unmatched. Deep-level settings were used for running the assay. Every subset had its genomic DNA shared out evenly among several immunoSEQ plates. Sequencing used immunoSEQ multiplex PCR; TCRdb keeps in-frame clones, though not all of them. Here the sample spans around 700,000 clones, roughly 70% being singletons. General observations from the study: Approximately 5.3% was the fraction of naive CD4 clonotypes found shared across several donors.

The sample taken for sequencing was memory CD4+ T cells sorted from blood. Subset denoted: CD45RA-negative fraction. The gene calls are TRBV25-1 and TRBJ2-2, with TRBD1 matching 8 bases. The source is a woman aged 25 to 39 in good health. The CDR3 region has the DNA TGTGCCAGCAGTTCGGGGACAGGGAACACCGGGGAGCTGTTTTTT. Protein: CASSSGTGNTGELFF. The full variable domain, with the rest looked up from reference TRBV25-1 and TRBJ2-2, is EADIYQTPRYLVIGTGKKITLECSQTMGHDKMYWYQQDPGMELHLIHYSYGVNSTEKGDLSSESTVSRIRTEHFPLTLESARPSHTSQYLCASSSGTGNTGELFFGEGSRLTVL.